This T cell receptor (beta chain) was identified in a study of T cell responses to AZD1222 COVID-19 vaccine. Points on this clone: Its antigen remains unidentified.

Study conclusions and caveats: Of the AZD1222 recipients, only 5 or 6 were seropositive at baseline. With two AZD1222 doses given, Spike-specific TCR breadth and depth both rose. Among the donors, most were white British and more were female, and clonal diversity was possibly underestimated.

Repertoires were generated with immunoSEQ multiplex PCR, while TCRdb's copy carries only in-frame clones and drops some. Of some 140,000 clones in the sample, roughly 90% were seen once. The source of this sequence is an adult in good health. The sample was peripheral blood, taken on day 0 of AZD1222 vaccination.

The CDR3 coding sequence is TGTGCCAGCAGTTACGGGACATTAGGAGAGACCCAGTACTTC. This gives the protein CASSYGTLGETQYF. The genes are TRBV6-2 or TRBV6-3 and TRBJ2-5; maybe TRBD1 (6 bases). Germline CDR1 and CDR2: MNHEY and SVGEGT. V lost 2 bases and J 4 bases, leaving 11 bases between the germline ends. The CDR3 extends over 14 amino acids.